This TCR beta chain comes out of a study of CD8+CD57+ T cells in acquired aplastic anemia (dated by TCRdb to about 2018). Concerning the study at large: Extracted DNA from sorted CD4+ and CD8+ cells averaged around 3.2 ug, ranging from roughly 0.2 to 30 ug. A CD8+CD57+ expansion meant a frequency higher than the mean frequency seen in healthy subjects.

From the germline V gene, CDR1 is SQVTM and CDR2 is ANQGSEA. V ends up 7 bases short and J 6 bases short, with an unmatched junction base count of 12. From cysteine to phenylalanine, the CDR3 is 13 amino acids long. Just CDR3 DNA is preserved here, 39 bases in frame from base 1. The patients picked for sequencing were ones in whom flow cytometry had shown an expansion of CD8+CD57+ cells. Every patient had severe acquired aplastic anemia, diagnosed using the International Study of Aplastic Anemia and Agranulocytosis and Camitta criteria. Patients had received no therapy at the time of blood sampling. The study deep-sequenced TCR repertoires of sorted CD4+ and CD8+ blood T cells from severe aplastic anemia patients and healthy subjects. Patients were enrolled under clinicaltrials.gov protocols 00001620, 01623167, 00001397, 00071045, 00081523 and 00961064 in the USA. Ficoll-Paque density gradient centrifugation was used to isolate peripheral blood mononuclear cells. Before DNA extraction, CD4+ and CD8+ T cells were sorted with FACS or magnetic beads.

TCR beta VDJ combination and CDR3 sequence profiling used genomic DNA as the template. TCR repertoire sequencing was run on an Illumina HiSeq 2000. On the study's bioinformatics: Repertoires were assessed using TRBV/TRBJ rearrangement plots, CDR3 size and DJ length profiles, and Simpson's diversity index. The immunodominant clone was defined as the most abundant DNA sequence in deep sequencing data. CDR3 amino acid sequences were screened for sharing across subjects and were compared with published repertoires and the VDJdb database. TCRdb reprocessed the public reads (quality trimming at Q25 with fastp, clone calling with MiXCR) and kept in-frame beta chains. Under each unique CDR3 protein, matching rows form one entry showing the most common genes and DNA. The V and J calls were determined by TCRdb, not by the authors. The sample profile shows just over 200,000 distinct CDR3 sequences; more than 55% of them were found once. The ten largest make up roughly 53% of the sample.

On this clonotype: Which antigen it targets is not known. No clone much larger than this one lies a single base away; base qualities are absent.

Points the paper makes about the study in general: Although roughly 29 CD8+ CDR3 sequences were shared by patients and controls, these sequences appeared highly expressed in patients and within the immunodominant clones of patients. Between patients and healthy controls, no significant difference in CD8+ Simpson's diversity was found (P=0.060).

The rearranged segments are TRBV29-1 and TRBJ2-7, with 7 bases in between that match TRBD1. Specimen: sorted CD4+, CD8+, or CD8+CD57+ T cells (not recorded which) from PBMCs. The receptor comes from a human donor with aplastic anemia. The CDR3 is CSADEGALGEQYF. The sequenced DNA is TGCAGCGCGGACGAGGGGGCCCTGGGCGAGCAGTACTTC.